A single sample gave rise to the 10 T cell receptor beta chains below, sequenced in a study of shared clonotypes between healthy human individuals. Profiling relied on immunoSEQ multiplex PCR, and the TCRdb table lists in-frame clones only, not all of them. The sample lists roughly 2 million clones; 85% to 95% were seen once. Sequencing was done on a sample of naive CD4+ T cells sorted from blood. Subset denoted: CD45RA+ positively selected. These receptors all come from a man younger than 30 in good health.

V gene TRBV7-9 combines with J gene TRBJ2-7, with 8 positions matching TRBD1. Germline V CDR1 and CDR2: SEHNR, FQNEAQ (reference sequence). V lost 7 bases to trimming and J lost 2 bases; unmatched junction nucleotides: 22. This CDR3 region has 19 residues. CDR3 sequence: CASNPPGQVLSDSPYEQYF. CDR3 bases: TGTGCCAGCAACCCTCCGGGACAGGTTCTGAGTGACTCACCCTACGAGCAGTACTTC.

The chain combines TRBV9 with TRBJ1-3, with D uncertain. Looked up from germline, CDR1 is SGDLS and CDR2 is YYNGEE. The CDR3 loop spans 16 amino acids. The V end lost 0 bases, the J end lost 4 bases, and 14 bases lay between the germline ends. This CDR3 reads CASSVGASYRGNTIYF. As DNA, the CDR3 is TGTGCCAGCAGCGTAGGGGCATCCTATAGAGGAAACACCATATATTTT.

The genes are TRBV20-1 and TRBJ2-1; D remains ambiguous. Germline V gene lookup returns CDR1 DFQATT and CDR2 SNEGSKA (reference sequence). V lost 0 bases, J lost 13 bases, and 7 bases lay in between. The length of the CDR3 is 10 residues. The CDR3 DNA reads TGCAGTGCTAGAGATCACAAACAGTTCTTC. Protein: CSARDHKQFF.

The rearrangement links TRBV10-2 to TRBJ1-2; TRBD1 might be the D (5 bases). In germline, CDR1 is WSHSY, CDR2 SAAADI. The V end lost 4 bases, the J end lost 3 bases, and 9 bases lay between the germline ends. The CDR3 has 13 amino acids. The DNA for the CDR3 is TGCGCCAGCAGTGGTTTCAGGGACTATGGCTACACCTTC. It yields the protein CASSGFRDYGYTF.

CDR3 region: CASSFSDRHLAKNIQYF. The CDR3 nucleotides read TGTGCCAGCAGCTTCTCAGACAGGCACCTAGCCAAAAACATTCAGTACTTC. The V gene is TRBV7-2, the J gene TRBJ2-4; D is possibly TRBD1 (6 bases). The CDR3 contains 17 residues. Germline lookup yields CDR1 SGHTA and CDR2 FQGNSA. V lost 3 bases and J lost 0, with 15 bases in between.

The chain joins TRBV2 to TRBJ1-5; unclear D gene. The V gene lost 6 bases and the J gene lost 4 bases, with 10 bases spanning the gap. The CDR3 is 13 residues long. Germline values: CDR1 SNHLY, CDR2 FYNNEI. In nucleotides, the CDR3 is TGTGCCAGCAGATTCCGACAAAATCAGCCCCAGCATTTT. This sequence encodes CASRFRQNQPQHF. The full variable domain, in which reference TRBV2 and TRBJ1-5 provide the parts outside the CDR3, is EPEVTQTPSHQVTQMGQEVILRCVPISNHLYFYWYRQILGQKVEFLVSFYNNEISEKSEIFDDQFSVERPDGSNFTLKIRSTKLEDSAMYFCASRFRQNQPQHFGDGTRLSIL.

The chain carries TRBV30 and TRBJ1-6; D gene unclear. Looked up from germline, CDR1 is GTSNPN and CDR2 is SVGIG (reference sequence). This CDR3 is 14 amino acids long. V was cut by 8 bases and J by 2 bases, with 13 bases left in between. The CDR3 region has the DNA TGTGCCCTCCGAGACGGGCCCTATAATTCACCCCTCCACTTT. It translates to CALRDGPYNSPLHF. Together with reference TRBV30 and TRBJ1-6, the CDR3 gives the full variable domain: SQTIHQWPATLVQPVGSPLSLECTVEGTSNPNLYWYRQAAGRGLQLLFYSVGIGQISSEVPQNLSASRPQDRQFILSSKKLLLSDSGFYLCALRDGPYNSPLHFGNGTRLTVT.

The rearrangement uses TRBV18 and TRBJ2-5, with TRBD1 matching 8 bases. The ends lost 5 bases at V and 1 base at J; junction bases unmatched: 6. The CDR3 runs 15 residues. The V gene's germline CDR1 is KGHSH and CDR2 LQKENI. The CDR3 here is CASSAGTGTQETQYF. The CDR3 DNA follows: TGTGCCAGCTCAGCCGGGACAGGTACCCAAGAGACCCAGTACTTC. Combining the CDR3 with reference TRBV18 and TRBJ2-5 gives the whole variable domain NAGVMQNPRHLVRRRGQEARLRCSPMKGHSHVYWYRQLPEEGLKFMVYLQKENIIDESGMPKERFSAEFPKEGPSILRIQQVVRGDSAAYFCASSAGTGTQETQYFGPGTRLLVL.

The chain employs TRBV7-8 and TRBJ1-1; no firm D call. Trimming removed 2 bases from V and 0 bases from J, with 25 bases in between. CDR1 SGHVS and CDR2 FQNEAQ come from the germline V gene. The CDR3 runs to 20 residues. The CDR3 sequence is CASSLSVGRLAKPMNTEAFF. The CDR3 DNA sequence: TGTGCCAGCAGCTTATCAGTCGGGAGGTTGGCGAAACCGATGAACACTGAAGCTTTCTTT.

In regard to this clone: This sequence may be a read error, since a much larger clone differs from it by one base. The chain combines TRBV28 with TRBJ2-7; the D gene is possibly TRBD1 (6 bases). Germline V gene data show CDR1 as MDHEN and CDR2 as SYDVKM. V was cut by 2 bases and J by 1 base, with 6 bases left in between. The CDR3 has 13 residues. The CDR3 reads CASSLGTSYEQYF. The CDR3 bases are TGTGCCAGCAGTTTAGGGACATCCTACGAGCAGTACTTC.